This is a list of T cell receptor beta chains from one sample in a study of T-cell reconstitution after alpha-beta-depleted transplantation in children. TCRdb re-called the PCR reads through MiXCR, storing one row per CDR3 protein. The data show 490,000 or so distinct CDR3 sequences, with under 15% seen just once and around 5.8% held by the top ten. This sample comprised PBMCs from the stem cell graft donor, obtained from the stem cell graft. These receptors all stem from a human donor who donated a stem cell graft to a child with combined immunodeficiency. CDR3s include the opening cysteine and the closing phenylalanine or tryptophan. The order of the fields is CDR3 length, D gene, clone size, J gene, V gene, CDR3 protein, CDR3 DNA. A D gene is named only where the DNA matches it firmly. Only part of the rows carry a size: once, few, many, or a class if the clone is expanded.

cdr3_length: 13; d_call: NA; clone_size: NA; j_call: TRBJ2-5; v_call: TRBV10-3; cdr3_aa: CAISRNPSGTQYF; cdr3_nt: TGTGCCATCAGCCGAAACCCGAGCGGGACCCAGTACTTC
cdr3_length: 13; d_call: NA; clone_size: many; j_call: TRBJ1-1; v_call: TRBV27; cdr3_aa: CASSFGSGTEAFF; cdr3_nt: TGTGCCAGCAGTTTCGGCAGTGGCACTGAAGCTTTCTTT
cdr3_length: 13; d_call: NA; clone_size: NA; j_call: TRBJ2-7; v_call: TRBV24-1; cdr3_aa: CATSEDRSYEQYF; cdr3_nt: TGTGCCACCAGTGAGGACCGCTCCTACGAGCAGTACTTC
cdr3_length: 13; d_call: NA; clone_size: NA; j_call: TRBJ1-4; v_call: TRBV2; cdr3_aa: CASSAPPSEKLFF; cdr3_nt: TGTGCCAGCAGTGCCCCGCCATCGGAAAAACTGTTTTTT
cdr3_length: 14; d_call: TRBD2; clone_size: few; j_call: TRBJ2-5; v_call: TRBV4-3; cdr3_aa: CASSQDSGGGTQYF; cdr3_nt: TGCGCCAGCAGCCAAGATAGTGGGGGGGGGACCCAGTACTTC
cdr3_length: 14; d_call: NA; clone_size: NA; j_call: TRBJ1-2; v_call: TRBV7-9; cdr3_aa: CASSSEGQRYGYTF; cdr3_nt: TGTGCCAGCAGCTCCGAAGGGCAGCGGTATGGCTACACCTTC
cdr3_length: 15; d_call: NA; clone_size: NA; j_call: TRBJ2-1; v_call: TRBV6-2/TRBV6-3; cdr3_aa: CASTDTPSSYNEQFF; cdr3_nt: TGTGCCAGCACCGATACTCCCAGCTCCTACAATGAGCAGTTCTTC
cdr3_length: 15; d_call: NA; clone_size: few; j_call: TRBJ2-2; v_call: TRBV19; cdr3_aa: CASSIWPASAGELFF; cdr3_nt: TGTGCCAGTAGTATTTGGCCAGCCAGCGCCGGGGAGCTGTTTTTT
cdr3_length: 15; d_call: NA; clone_size: NA; j_call: TRBJ2-7; v_call: TRBV20-1; cdr3_aa: CSARVGTPSSYEQYF; cdr3_nt: TGCAGTGCTAGAGTAGGGACTCCGAGCTCCTACGAGCAGTACTTC
cdr3_length: 13; d_call: NA; clone_size: many; j_call: TRBJ2-1; v_call: TRBV2; cdr3_aa: CASSEEFHNEQFF; cdr3_nt: TGTGCCAGCAGTGAGGAGTTCCACAATGAGCAGTTCTTC
cdr3_length: 14; d_call: NA; clone_size: few; j_call: TRBJ2-3; v_call: TRBV5-5; cdr3_aa: CASSPLEGTDTQYF; cdr3_nt: TGTGCCAGCAGCCCCCTCGAGGGCACAGATACGCAGTATTTT
cdr3_length: 14; d_call: NA; clone_size: NA; j_call: TRBJ2-1; v_call: TRBV12-3/TRBV12-4; cdr3_aa: CASRGGAGHNEQFF; cdr3_nt: TGTGCCAGCAGGGGGGGGGCGGGCCACAATGAGCAGTTCTTC
cdr3_length: 13; d_call: NA; clone_size: many; j_call: TRBJ2-5; v_call: TRBV29-1; cdr3_aa: CSGEERGQETQYF; cdr3_nt: TGCAGCGGAGAGGAGAGGGGACAAGAGACCCAGTACTTC
cdr3_length: 13; d_call: NA; clone_size: NA; j_call: TRBJ1-2; v_call: TRBV3-1; cdr3_aa: CASSQDERYGYTF; cdr3_nt: TGTGCCAGCAGCCAAGACGAGCGCTATGGCTACACCTTC
cdr3_length: 13; d_call: NA; clone_size: many; j_call: TRBJ1-6; v_call: TRBV5-1; cdr3_aa: CASSLALNSPLHF; cdr3_nt: TGCGCCAGCAGCTTGGCCCTTAATTCACCCCTCCACTTT
cdr3_length: 14; d_call: TRBD2; clone_size: NA; j_call: TRBJ2-1; v_call: TRBV5-1; cdr3_aa: CASSSGGPSNEQFF; cdr3_nt: TGCGCCAGCAGCTCGGGGGGGCCCTCCAATGAGCAGTTCTTC
cdr3_length: 15; d_call: NA; clone_size: NA; j_call: TRBJ2-1; v_call: TRBV28; cdr3_aa: CASSLPHLSYNEQFF; cdr3_nt: TGTGCCAGCAGCTTACCCCACCTTTCCTACAATGAGCAGTTCTTC
cdr3_length: 13; d_call: TRBD1; clone_size: many; j_call: TRBJ1-4; v_call: TRBV29-1; cdr3_aa: CSVEVGQGEKLFF; cdr3_nt: TGCAGCGTTGAAGTCGGACAGGGGGAAAAACTGTTTTTT
cdr3_length: 14; d_call: NA; clone_size: few; j_call: TRBJ1-3; v_call: TRBV29-1; cdr3_aa: CSVEGAGEGNTIYF; cdr3_nt: TGCAGCGTTGAAGGGGCGGGAGAAGGAAACACCATATATTTT
cdr3_length: 14; d_call: NA; clone_size: many; j_call: TRBJ2-3; v_call: TRBV5-5; cdr3_aa: CASSLQRVTDTQYF; cdr3_nt: TGTGCCAGCAGCTTGCAAAGGGTAACAGATACGCAGTATTTT
cdr3_length: 15; d_call: TRBD1; clone_size: many; j_call: TRBJ2-7; v_call: TRBV7-7; cdr3_aa: CASSSGTGERYEQYF; cdr3_nt: TGTGCTAGCAGCTCTGGGACAGGAGAACGCTACGAGCAGTACTTC
cdr3_length: 15; d_call: NA; clone_size: NA; j_call: TRBJ2-7; v_call: TRBV5-1; cdr3_aa: CASSLSPGASYEQYF; cdr3_nt: TGCGCCAGCAGCTTGTCTCCGGGAGCAAGTTACGAGCAGTACTTC
cdr3_length: 13; d_call: NA; clone_size: many; j_call: TRBJ2-5; v_call: TRBV9; cdr3_aa: CASSPDIRETQYF; cdr3_nt: TGTGCCAGCAGCCCCGACATCAGGGAGACCCAGTACTTC
cdr3_length: 12; d_call: NA; clone_size: NA; j_call: TRBJ1-5; v_call: TRBV28; cdr3_aa: CADSGQNQPQHF; cdr3_nt: TGTGCCGACTCCGGACAGAATCAGCCCCAGCATTTT
cdr3_length: 14; d_call: NA; clone_size: many; j_call: TRBJ2-1; v_call: TRBV29-1; cdr3_aa: CSVEPGAPYNEQFF; cdr3_nt: TGCAGCGTCGAACCAGGGGCGCCCTACAATGAGCAGTTCTTC
cdr3_length: 11; d_call: NA; clone_size: NA; j_call: TRBJ1-2; v_call: TRBV28; cdr3_aa: CASSEQVFYTF; cdr3_nt: TGTGCCAGCAGTGAACAGGTTTTCTACACCTTC
cdr3_length: 16; d_call: TRBD1; clone_size: few; j_call: TRBJ2-3; v_call: TRBV12-3/TRBV12-4; cdr3_aa: CASSSGTGIITDTQYF; cdr3_nt: TGTGCCAGCAGCTCCGGGACAGGGATAATAACAGATACGCAGTATTTT
cdr3_length: 15; d_call: NA; clone_size: many; j_call: TRBJ1-3; v_call: TRBV12-3/TRBV12-4; cdr3_aa: CASRSRGYNGNTIYF; cdr3_nt: TGTGCCAGCAGGTCTCGGGGGTATAATGGAAACACCATATATTTT
cdr3_length: 14; d_call: TRBD1; clone_size: many; j_call: TRBJ2-1; v_call: TRBV7-2; cdr3_aa: CASSFATGRREQFF; cdr3_nt: TGTGCCAGCAGCTTCGCGACAGGGCGGAGAGAGCAGTTCTTC
cdr3_length: 14; d_call: NA; clone_size: NA; j_call: TRBJ2-2; v_call: TRBV19; cdr3_aa: CASSEDSNTGELFF; cdr3_nt: TGTGCCAGTAGTGAGGACAGTAACACCGGGGAGCTGTTTTTT
cdr3_length: 20; d_call: TRBD2; clone_size: few; j_call: TRBJ2-1; v_call: TRBV6-2/TRBV6-3; cdr3_aa: CASSYYFLIAGVGRYNEQFF; cdr3_nt: TGTGCCAGCAGTTACTATTTCCTGATAGCGGGAGTTGGGCGATACAATGAGCAGTTCTTC
cdr3_length: 9; d_call: NA; clone_size: NA; j_call: TRBJ2-1; v_call: TRBV29-1; cdr3_aa: CSVGGEQFF; cdr3_nt: TGCAGCGTTGGTGGTGAGCAGTTCTTC
cdr3_length: 13; d_call: TRBD1; clone_size: few; j_call: TRBJ2-5; v_call: TRBV5-4; cdr3_aa: CASRGQGQETQYF; cdr3_nt: TGTGCCAGCCGAGGACAGGGTCAAGAGACCCAGTACTTC
cdr3_length: 14; d_call: NA; clone_size: few; j_call: TRBJ2-3; v_call: TRBV29-1; cdr3_aa: CSLAGVTSTDTQYF; cdr3_nt: TGCAGCCTTGCTGGGGTAACAAGCACAGATACGCAGTATTTT
cdr3_length: 13; d_call: NA; clone_size: NA; j_call: TRBJ2-7; v_call: TRBV29-1; cdr3_aa: CSVEVSQENEQYF; cdr3_nt: TGCAGCGTTGAGGTGTCGCAGGAGAACGAGCAGTACTTC
cdr3_length: 17; d_call: TRBD2; clone_size: NA; j_call: TRBJ2-1; v_call: TRBV11-2; cdr3_aa: CASSPTPTSGRSKHRFF; cdr3_nt: TGTGCCAGCAGCCCTACCCCCACTAGCGGGAGGAGTAAACATCGGTTCTTC
cdr3_length: 13; d_call: TRBD1; clone_size: NA; j_call: TRBJ1-1; v_call: TRBV6-6; cdr3_aa: CASRPGTAWEAFF; cdr3_nt: TGTGCCAGCAGACCCGGGACAGCCTGGGAAGCTTTCTTT
cdr3_length: 12; d_call: NA; clone_size: few; j_call: TRBJ2-7; v_call: TRBV7-9; cdr3_aa: CASSLLSEEQYF; cdr3_nt: TGTGCCAGCAGCTTACTGTCCGAAGAGCAGTACTTC
cdr3_length: 14; d_call: NA; clone_size: few; j_call: TRBJ2-7; v_call: TRBV7-9; cdr3_aa: CASSTDRRGYEQYF; cdr3_nt: TGTGCCAGCAGCACGGACCGGCGGGGTTACGAGCAGTACTTC
cdr3_length: 11; d_call: NA; clone_size: few; j_call: TRBJ2-5; v_call: TRBV29-1; cdr3_aa: CSVEVGETQYF; cdr3_nt: TGCAGCGTTGAAGTCGGCGAGACCCAGTACTTC
cdr3_length: 15; d_call: NA; clone_size: NA; j_call: TRBJ1-2; v_call: TRBV7-2; cdr3_aa: CASSTRTTGSMGYTF; cdr3_nt: TGTGCCAGCAGCACCCGGACTACAGGTTCTATGGGCTACACCTTC
cdr3_length: 12; d_call: NA; clone_size: many; j_call: TRBJ1-3; v_call: TRBV9; cdr3_aa: CASSTRTAPIYF; cdr3_nt: TGTGCCAGCAGCACGCGGACGGCGCCCATATATTTT
cdr3_length: 14; d_call: NA; clone_size: few; j_call: TRBJ2-3; v_call: TRBV7-9; cdr3_aa: CASSFPFPSDTQYF; cdr3_nt: TGTGCCAGCAGCTTTCCTTTCCCCTCTGATACGCAGTATTTT
cdr3_length: 13; d_call: NA; clone_size: many; j_call: TRBJ2-1; v_call: TRBV5-6; cdr3_aa: CASSLGGVDEQFF; cdr3_nt: TGTGCCAGCAGCTTAGGGGGAGTTGATGAGCAGTTCTTC
cdr3_length: 14; d_call: NA; clone_size: NA; j_call: TRBJ2-3; v_call: TRBV12-3/TRBV12-4; cdr3_aa: CASSGQGGADTQYF; cdr3_nt: TGTGCCAGCAGTGGACAGGGAGGGGCAGATACGCAGTATTTT
cdr3_length: 14; d_call: NA; clone_size: many; j_call: TRBJ2-3; v_call: TRBV7-6; cdr3_aa: CASSWGRGTDTQYF; cdr3_nt: TGTGCCAGCAGTTGGGGACGCGGCACAGATACGCAGTATTTT
cdr3_length: 15; d_call: NA; clone_size: NA; j_call: TRBJ2-5; v_call: TRBV11-2; cdr3_aa: CASSPLGWTRETQYF; cdr3_nt: TGTGCCAGCAGCCCCCTTGGGTGGACCCGGGAGACCCAGTACTTC
cdr3_length: 15; d_call: NA; clone_size: many; j_call: TRBJ2-5; v_call: TRBV12-3/TRBV12-4; cdr3_aa: CASSLATTPSETQYF; cdr3_nt: TGTGCCAGCAGTTTAGCGACCACCCCTTCTGAGACCCAGTACTTC
cdr3_length: 13; d_call: NA; clone_size: NA; j_call: TRBJ2-7; v_call: TRBV24-1; cdr3_aa: CATRTLRGGEQYF; cdr3_nt: TGTGCCACCAGAACACTGCGGGGAGGCGAGCAGTACTTC
cdr3_length: 17; d_call: NA; clone_size: few; j_call: TRBJ1-5; v_call: TRBV9; cdr3_aa: CASTPPGRLSALWPQHF; cdr3_nt: TGTGCCAGCACCCCTCCCGGACGCTTGTCCGCCTTGTGGCCCCAGCATTTT
cdr3_length: 14; d_call: NA; clone_size: few; j_call: TRBJ2-1; v_call: TRBV20-1; cdr3_aa: CSANYRGLHNEQFF; cdr3_nt: TGCAGTGCTAATTACAGGGGACTACACAATGAGCAGTTCTTC
cdr3_length: 14; d_call: TRBD2; clone_size: many; j_call: TRBJ2-1; v_call: TRBV29-1; cdr3_aa: CSVGTSGQYNEQFF; cdr3_nt: TGCAGCGTTGGGACTAGCGGACAGTACAATGAGCAGTTCTTC
cdr3_length: 14; d_call: NA; clone_size: NA; j_call: TRBJ1-1; v_call: TRBV5-6; cdr3_aa: CASSLRGFNTEAFF; cdr3_nt: TGTGCCAGCAGCTTGCGAGGTTTTAACACTGAAGCTTTCTTT
cdr3_length: 15; d_call: NA; clone_size: many; j_call: TRBJ2-5; v_call: TRBV5-1; cdr3_aa: CASSTYSPREETQYF; cdr3_nt: TGCGCCAGCAGCACCTATAGTCCCAGGGAAGAGACCCAGTACTTC
cdr3_length: 14; d_call: TRBD1; clone_size: many; j_call: TRBJ1-6; v_call: TRBV5-1; cdr3_aa: CASSTGQLNSPLHF; cdr3_nt: TGCGCCAGCTCAACGGGACAGCTGAATTCACCCCTCCACTTT
cdr3_length: 19; d_call: TRBD1; clone_size: few; j_call: TRBJ1-1; v_call: TRBV12-3/TRBV12-4; cdr3_aa: CASSLFLRPGQGLNTEAFF; cdr3_nt: TGTGCCAGCAGTTTATTCTTACGCCCGGGACAGGGTTTGAACACTGAAGCTTTCTTT
cdr3_length: 14; d_call: NA; clone_size: NA; j_call: TRBJ2-2; v_call: TRBV7-2; cdr3_aa: CASSGPFGTGELFF; cdr3_nt: TGTGCCAGCAGCGGACCGTTTGGGACCGGGGAGCTGTTTTTT
cdr3_length: 14; d_call: NA; clone_size: few; j_call: TRBJ2-3; v_call: TRBV5-1; cdr3_aa: CASRWGGNTDTQYF; cdr3_nt: TGCGCCAGCAGGTGGGGCGGAAACACAGATACGCAGTATTTT